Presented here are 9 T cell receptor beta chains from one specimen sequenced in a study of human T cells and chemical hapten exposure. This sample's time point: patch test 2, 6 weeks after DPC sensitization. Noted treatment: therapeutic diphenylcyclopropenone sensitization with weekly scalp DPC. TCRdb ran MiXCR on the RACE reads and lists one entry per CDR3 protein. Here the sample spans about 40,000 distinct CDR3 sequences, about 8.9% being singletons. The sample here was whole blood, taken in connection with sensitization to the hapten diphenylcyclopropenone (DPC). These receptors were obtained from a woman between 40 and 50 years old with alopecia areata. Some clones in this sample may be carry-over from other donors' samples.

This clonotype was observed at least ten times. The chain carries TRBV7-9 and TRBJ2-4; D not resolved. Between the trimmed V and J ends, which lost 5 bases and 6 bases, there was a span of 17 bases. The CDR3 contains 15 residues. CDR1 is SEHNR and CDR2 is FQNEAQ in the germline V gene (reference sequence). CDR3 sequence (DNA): TGTGCCAGCAGCGTTAGTTGGGATGGTGGAAACATTCAGTACTTC. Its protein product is CASSVSWDGGNIQYF.

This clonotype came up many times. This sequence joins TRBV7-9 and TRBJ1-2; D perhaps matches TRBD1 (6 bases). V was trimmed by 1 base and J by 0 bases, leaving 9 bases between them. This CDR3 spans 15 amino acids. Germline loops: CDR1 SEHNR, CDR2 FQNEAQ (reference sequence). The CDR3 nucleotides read TGTGCCAGCAGCTTAGACAGGGAGTCTAACTATGGCTACACCTTC. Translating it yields CASSLDRESNYGYTF.

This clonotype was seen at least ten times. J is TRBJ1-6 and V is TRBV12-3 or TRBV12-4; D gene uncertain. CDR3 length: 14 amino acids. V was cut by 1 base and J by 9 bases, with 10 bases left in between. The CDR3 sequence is CASSLGYSGSPLHF. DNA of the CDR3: TGTGCCAGCAGTTTAGGGTATTCGGGTTCACCCCTCCACTTT.

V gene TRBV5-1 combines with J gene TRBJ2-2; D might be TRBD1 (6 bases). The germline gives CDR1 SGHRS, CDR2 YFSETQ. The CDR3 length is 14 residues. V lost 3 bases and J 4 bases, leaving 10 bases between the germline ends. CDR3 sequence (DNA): TGCGCCAGCAGCTGGGACAAGTTCACCGGGGAGCTGTTTTTT. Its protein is CASSWDKFTGELFF.

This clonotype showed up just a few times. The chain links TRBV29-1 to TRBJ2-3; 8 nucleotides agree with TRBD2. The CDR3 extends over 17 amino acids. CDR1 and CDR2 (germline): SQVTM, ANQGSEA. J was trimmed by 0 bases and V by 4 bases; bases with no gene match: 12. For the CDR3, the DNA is TGCAGCGTTGCAGGGCTAGCGGGCGATTCTAGCACAGATACGCAGTATTTT. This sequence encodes CSVAGLAGDSSTDTQYF.

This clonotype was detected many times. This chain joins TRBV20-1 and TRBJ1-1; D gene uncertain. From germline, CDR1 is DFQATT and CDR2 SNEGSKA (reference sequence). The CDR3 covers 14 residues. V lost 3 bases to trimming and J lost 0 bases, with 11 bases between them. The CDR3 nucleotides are TGCAGTGCTAGTTCCCCGGCTATGAACACTGAAGCTTTCTTT. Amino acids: CSASSPAMNTEAFF.

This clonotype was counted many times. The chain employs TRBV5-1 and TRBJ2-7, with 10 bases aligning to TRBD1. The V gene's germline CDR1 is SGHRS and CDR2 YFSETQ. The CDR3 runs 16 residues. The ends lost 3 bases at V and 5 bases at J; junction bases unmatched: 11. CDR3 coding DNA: TGCGCCAGCAGCTCCCTTGTCCGGGACAGGGGCAACGAGCAGTACTTC. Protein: CASSSLVRDRGNEQYF. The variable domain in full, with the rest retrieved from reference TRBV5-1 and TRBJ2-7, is KAGVTQTPRYLIKTRGQQVTLSCSPISGHRSVSWYQQTPGQGLQFLFEYFSETQRNKGNFPGRFSGRQFSNSRSEMNVSTLELGDSALYLCASSSLVRDRGNEQYFGPGTRLTVT.

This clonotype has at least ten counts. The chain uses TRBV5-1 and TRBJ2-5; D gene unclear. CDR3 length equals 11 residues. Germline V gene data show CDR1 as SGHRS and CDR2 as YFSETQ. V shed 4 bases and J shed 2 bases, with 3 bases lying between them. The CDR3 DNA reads TGCGCCAGCAGCCAACAAGAGACCCAGTACTTC. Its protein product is CASSQQETQYF.

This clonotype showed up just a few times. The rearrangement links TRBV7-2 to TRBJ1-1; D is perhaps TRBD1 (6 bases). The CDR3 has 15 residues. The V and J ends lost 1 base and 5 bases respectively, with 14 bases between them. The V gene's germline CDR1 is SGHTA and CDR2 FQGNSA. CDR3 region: CASSLGGGMGTEAFF. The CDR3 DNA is TGTGCCAGCAGCTTAGGCGGGGGCATGGGGACTGAAGCTTTCTTT.